The next 7 T cell receptor beta chains were all read from a single sample in a study of early T cells in non-severe SARS-CoV-2 infection (dated by TCRdb to the early 2020s). The library relied on 5' RACE. Instrument on record: NextSeq 500. TCRdb itself trimmed the public reads at Q25 with fastp, ran MiXCR and retained productive beta chains. Merged by CDR3 protein, the rows form single entries marked with the most common genes and DNA. The sample table lists roughly 27,000 distinct CDR3 sequences, 9.5% to 10% of them with a count of one. Around 13% of the sample is taken by the ten largest. Sequences were obtained from whole blood. The receptors originated from an adult who was a healthcare worker with PCR-confirmed SARS-CoV-2 infection or an uninfected control (not recorded which).

This clonotype appeared many times. CDR3 sequence: CASSVQGPEDTQYF. In DNA form, the CDR3 reads TGTGCCAGCAGTGTACAGGGCCCGGAGGATACGCAGTATTTT. V and J are TRBV2 and TRBJ2-3; tentatively, D is TRBD1 (6 bases). The CDR3 consists of 14 residues. Trimming left V 4 bases short and J 6 bases short, with 14 bases between. The germline gives CDR1 SNHLY, CDR2 FYNNEI.

This clonotype was detected many times. The chain links TRBV7-8 to TRBJ1-1, with unresolved D. Germline CDR1 and CDR2: SGHVS and FQNEAQ. Trimming shortened V by 5 bases and J by 6 bases, and 16 bases separated the two germline ends. This CDR3 has 14 residues. CDR3 sequence (DNA): TGTGCCAGCAGCCCCGCCGCAGCGGGCGCTGAAGCTTTCTTT. This gives the protein CASSPAAAGAEAFF.

This clonotype turned up a few times. The chain joins TRBV19 to TRBJ1-4; no definite D call. Between the trimmed V and J ends, which lost 4 bases and 5 bases, there was a span of 11 bases. This CDR3 comprises 14 residues. Germline lookup yields CDR1 LNHDA and CDR2 SQIVND (reference sequence). The CDR3 DNA reads as TGTGCCAGTAGTAAAGGGCAACAGAATGAAAAACTGTTTTTT. Protein product: CASSKGQQNEKLFF.

This clonotype came up many times. V is TRBV12-5 and J is TRBJ2-7; D unresolved. The CDR3 has 12 amino acids. Germline-derived CDR1 and CDR2 are LGHNT and FRNRAP. Trimming removed 3 bases at V and 5 bases at J, with 8 bases between. The CDR3 spells CASGLGIHEQYF. CDR3 DNA: TGTGCTAGTGGTTTAGGGATCCACGAGCAGTACTTC.

The table lists this clonotype with many counts. The chain joins TRBV10-1 to TRBJ1-1; D ambiguous. CDR1 WNHNN and CDR2 SYGVQD come from the germline V gene (reference sequence). The CDR3 length is 13 residues. V lost 7 bases and J 5 bases, leaving 14 bases between the germline ends. The CDR3 spells CASKQMEGTEAFF. The CDR3 DNA follows: TGCGCCAGCAAACAGATGGAGGGTACTGAAGCTTTCTTT.

The rearrangement links TRBV11-2 to TRBJ1-1; no clear D. The CDR3 length is 13 residues. V was clipped by 3 bases and J by 5 bases, with 10 bases between them. Germline V gene data show CDR1 as SGHAT and CDR2 as FQNNGV. CDR3: CASSFPKGTEAFF. The CDR3 nucleotides read TGTGCCAGCAGCTTCCCTAAAGGGACTGAAGCTTTCTTT.

This clonotype was observed a handful of times. This chain uses TRBV7-8 with TRBJ2-5, with D perhaps matching TRBD1 (6 bases). V was clipped by 3 bases and J by 4 bases, with 15 bases between them. The CDR3 is made up of 15 amino acids. CDR1 is SGHVS, CDR2 FQNEAQ, per germline. The chain's CDR3 is CASSFGGPARETQYF. The CDR3 nucleotides read TGTGCCAGCAGCTTTGGGGGCCCTGCGCGAGAGACCCAGTACTTC.